These T cell receptor beta chains were read from a single sample in a study of blood T cell repertoires in COVID-19. Measured with immunoSEQ multiplex PCR; TCRdb has only the in-frame clones, and not every one. Of roughly 300,000 clones in the sample, roughly 84% were seen once. The sample taken for sequencing was PBMCs or T cells enriched from blood (not recorded which). The origin of the receptors is a woman aged 25 to 39 who had recovered from COVID-19. Both conserved end residues are part of each CDR3. The order of the fields is D gene, clone size, J gene, V gene, CDR3 protein, CDR3 DNA. The D gene is left open where the match is weak. Not every row has a clone size; where given, it reads once, few, many or a size class.

NA	NA	TRBJ2-2	TRBV6-5	CASTTGAGGTGELFF	TGTGCCAGCACGACGGGGGCAGGGGGCACCGGGGAGCTGTTTTTT
TRBD1	NA	TRBJ1-5	TRBV4-2	CASSQERRGTEFNQPQHF	TGTGCCAGCAGCCAAGAGAGAAGAGGGACAGAATTCAATCAGCCCCAGCATTTT
NA	NA	TRBJ2-3	TRBV5-4	CASSPRHITDTQYF	TGTGCCAGCAGCCCGAGACACATCACAGATACGCAGTATTTT
NA	NA	TRBJ1-4	TRBV18	CASTIRGTNEKLFF	TGTGCCAGCACCATTCGGGGAACTAATGAAAAACTGTTTTTT
TRBD1	NA	TRBJ1-4	TRBV19	CASSRITGGDEKLFF	TGTGCCAGTAGTAGAATCACAGGGGGGGATGAAAAACTGTTTTTT
TRBD1	NA	TRBJ1-1	TRBV28	CASSLWTGAGTEAFF	TGTGCCAGCAGTTTGTGGACAGGGGCAGGGACTGAAGCTTTCTTT
NA	NA	TRBJ2-7	TRBV30	CAWSPGGSYEQYF	TGTGCCTGGAGCCCCGGGGGTTCCTACGAGCAGTACTTC
NA	NA	TRBJ2-1	TRBV18	CASSPRNLAHNEQFF	TGTGCCAGCTCACCAAGAAACTTAGCACACAATGAGCAGTTCTTC
TRBD1	NA	TRBJ1-1	TRBV29-1	CSVTGTGNTEAFF	TGCAGCGTGACCGGGACAGGGAACACTGAAGCTTTCTTT
TRBD2	NA	TRBJ2-3	TRBV5-1	CASSSGLAGVDTQYF	TGCGCCAGCAGCTCTGGACTAGCGGGGGTTGATACGCAGTATTTT
NA	once	TRBJ1-2	TRBV28	CASRTYASGSALYGYTF	TGTGCCAGCAGGACCTACGCGTCGGGGTCTGCCCTCTATGGCTACACCTTC
NA	NA	TRBJ1-6	TRBV19	CASSPAVVGGFALHF	TGTGCCAGTAGCCCCGCAGTGGTCGGGGGATTCGCCCTCCACTTT
NA	NA	TRBJ2-2	TRBV11-3	CASSLGRAGTGELFF	TGTGCCAGCAGCTTAGGGCGGGCGGGTACCGGGGAGCTGTTTTTT
NA	few	TRBJ1-5	TRBV3-1/TRBV3-2	CASSQEAGNNQPQHF	TGTGCCAGCAGCCAAGAGGCAGGGAACAATCAGCCCCAGCATTTT
NA	NA	TRBJ1-2	TRBV9	CASSVGTAGYTF	TGTGCCAGCAGCGTAGGGACTGCCGGCTACACCTTC
NA	NA	TRBJ1-2	TRBV29-1	CSAGGSIYGYTF	TGCAGCGCCGGAGGGAGTATCTATGGCTACACCTTC
TRBD1	NA	TRBJ1-1	TRBV6-5	CASSWAGGTEAFF	TGTGCCAGCAGTTGGGCAGGGGGCACTGAAGCTTTCTTT